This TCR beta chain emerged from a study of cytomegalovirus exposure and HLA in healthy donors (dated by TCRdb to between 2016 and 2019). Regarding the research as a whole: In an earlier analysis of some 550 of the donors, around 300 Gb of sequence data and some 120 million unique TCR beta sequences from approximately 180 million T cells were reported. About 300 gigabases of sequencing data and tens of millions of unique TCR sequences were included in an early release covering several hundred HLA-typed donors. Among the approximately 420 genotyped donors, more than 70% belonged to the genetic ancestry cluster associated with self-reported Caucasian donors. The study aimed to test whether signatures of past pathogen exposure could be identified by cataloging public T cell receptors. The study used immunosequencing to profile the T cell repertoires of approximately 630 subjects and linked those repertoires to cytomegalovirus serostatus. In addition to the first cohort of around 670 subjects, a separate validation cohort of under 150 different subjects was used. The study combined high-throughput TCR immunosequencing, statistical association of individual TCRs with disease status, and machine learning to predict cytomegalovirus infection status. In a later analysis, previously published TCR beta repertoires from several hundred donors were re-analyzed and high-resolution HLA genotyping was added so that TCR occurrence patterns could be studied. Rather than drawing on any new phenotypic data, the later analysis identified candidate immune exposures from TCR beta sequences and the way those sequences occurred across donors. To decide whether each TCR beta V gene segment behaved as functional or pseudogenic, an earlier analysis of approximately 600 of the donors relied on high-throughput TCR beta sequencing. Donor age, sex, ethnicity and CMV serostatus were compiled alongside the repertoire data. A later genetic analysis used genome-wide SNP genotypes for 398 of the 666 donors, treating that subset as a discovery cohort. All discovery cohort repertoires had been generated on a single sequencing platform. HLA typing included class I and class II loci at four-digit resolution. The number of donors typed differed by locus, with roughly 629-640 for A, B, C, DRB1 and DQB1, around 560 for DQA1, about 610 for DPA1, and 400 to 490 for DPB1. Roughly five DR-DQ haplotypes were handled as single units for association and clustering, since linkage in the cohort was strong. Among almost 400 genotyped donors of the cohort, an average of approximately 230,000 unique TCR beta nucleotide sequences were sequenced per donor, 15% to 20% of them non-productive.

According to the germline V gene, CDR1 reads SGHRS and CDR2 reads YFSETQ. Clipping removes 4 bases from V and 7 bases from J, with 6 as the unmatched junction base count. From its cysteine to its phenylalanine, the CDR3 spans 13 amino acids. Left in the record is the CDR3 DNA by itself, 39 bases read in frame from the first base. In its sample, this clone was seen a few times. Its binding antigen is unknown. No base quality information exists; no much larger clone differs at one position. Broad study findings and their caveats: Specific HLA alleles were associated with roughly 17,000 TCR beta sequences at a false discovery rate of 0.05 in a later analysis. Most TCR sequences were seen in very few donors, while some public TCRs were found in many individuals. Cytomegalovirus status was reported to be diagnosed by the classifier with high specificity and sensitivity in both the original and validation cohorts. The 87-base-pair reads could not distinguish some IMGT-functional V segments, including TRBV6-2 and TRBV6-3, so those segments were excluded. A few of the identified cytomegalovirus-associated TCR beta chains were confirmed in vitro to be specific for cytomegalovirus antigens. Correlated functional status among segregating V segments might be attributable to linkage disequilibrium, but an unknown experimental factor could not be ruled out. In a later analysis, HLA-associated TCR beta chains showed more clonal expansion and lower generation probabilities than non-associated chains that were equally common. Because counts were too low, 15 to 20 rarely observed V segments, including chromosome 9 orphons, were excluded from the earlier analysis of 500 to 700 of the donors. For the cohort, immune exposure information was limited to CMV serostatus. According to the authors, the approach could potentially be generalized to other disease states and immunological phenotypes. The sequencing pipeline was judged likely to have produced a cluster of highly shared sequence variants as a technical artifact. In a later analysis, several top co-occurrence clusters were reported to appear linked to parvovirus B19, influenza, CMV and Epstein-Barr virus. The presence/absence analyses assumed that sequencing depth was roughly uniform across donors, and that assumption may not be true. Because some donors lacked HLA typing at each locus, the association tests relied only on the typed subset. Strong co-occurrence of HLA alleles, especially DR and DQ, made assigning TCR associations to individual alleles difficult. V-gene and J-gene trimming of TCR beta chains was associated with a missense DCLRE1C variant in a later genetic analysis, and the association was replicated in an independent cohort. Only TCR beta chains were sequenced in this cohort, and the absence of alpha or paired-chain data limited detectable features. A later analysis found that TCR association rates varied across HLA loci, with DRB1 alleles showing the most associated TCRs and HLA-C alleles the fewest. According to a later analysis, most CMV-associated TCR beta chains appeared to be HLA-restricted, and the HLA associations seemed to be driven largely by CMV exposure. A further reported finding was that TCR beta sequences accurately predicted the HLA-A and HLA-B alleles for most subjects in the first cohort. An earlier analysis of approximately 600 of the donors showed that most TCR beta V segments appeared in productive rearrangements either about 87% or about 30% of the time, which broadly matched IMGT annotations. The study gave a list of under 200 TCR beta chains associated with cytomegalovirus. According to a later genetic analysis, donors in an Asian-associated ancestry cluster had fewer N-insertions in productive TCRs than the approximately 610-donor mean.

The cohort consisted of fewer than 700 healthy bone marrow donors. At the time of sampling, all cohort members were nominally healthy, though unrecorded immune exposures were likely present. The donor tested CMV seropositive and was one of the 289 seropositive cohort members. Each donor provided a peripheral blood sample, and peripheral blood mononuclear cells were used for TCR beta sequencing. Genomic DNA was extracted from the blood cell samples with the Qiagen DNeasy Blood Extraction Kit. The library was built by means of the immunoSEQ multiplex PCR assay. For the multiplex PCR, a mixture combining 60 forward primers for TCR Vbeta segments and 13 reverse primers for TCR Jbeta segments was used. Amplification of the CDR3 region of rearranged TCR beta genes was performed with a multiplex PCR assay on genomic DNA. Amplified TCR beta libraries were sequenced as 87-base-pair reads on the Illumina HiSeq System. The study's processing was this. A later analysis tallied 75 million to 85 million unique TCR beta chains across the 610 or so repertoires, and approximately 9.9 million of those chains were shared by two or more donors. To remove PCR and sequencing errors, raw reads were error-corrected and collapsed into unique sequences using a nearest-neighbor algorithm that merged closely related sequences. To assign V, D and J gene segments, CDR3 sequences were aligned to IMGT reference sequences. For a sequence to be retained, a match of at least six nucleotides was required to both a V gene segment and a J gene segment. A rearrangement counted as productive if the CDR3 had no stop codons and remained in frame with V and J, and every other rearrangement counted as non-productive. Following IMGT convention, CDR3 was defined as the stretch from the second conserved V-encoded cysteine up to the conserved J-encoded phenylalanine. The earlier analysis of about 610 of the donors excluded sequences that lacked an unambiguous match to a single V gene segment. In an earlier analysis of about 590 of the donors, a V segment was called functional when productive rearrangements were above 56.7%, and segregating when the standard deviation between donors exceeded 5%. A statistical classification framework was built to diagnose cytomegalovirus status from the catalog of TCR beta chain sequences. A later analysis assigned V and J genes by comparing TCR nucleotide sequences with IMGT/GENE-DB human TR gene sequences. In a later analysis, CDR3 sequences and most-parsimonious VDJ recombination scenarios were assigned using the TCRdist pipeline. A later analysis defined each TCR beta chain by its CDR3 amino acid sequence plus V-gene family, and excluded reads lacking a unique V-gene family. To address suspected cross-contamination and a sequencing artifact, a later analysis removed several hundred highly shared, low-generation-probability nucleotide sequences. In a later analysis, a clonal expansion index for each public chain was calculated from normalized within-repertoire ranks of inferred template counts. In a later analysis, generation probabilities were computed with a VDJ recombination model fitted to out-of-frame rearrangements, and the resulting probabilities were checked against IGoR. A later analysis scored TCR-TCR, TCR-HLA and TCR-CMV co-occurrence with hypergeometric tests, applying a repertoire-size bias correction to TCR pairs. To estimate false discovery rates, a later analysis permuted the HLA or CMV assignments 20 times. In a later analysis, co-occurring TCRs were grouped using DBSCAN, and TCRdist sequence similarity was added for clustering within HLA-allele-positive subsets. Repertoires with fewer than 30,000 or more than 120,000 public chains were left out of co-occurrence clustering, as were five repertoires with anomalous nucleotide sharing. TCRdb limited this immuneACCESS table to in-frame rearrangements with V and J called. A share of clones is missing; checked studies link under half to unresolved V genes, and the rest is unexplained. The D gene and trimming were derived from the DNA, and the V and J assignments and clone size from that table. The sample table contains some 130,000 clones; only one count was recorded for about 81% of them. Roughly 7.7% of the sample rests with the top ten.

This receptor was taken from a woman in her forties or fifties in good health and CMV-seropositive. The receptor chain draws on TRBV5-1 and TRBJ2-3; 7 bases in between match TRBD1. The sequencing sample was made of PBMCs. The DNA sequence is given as TGCGCCAGCAGCATCGGACAGGCGAATACGCAGTATTTT. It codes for CASSIGQANTQYF.